This entry lists 14 T cell receptor beta chains sequenced from one sample in a study of graft-versus-host responses after intestinal transplantation. Intraepithelial plus lamina propria lymphocytes were released by processing graft tissue. The assay was immunoSEQ multiplex PCR, and TCRdb's table has in-frame clones only and misses some. The table includes about 20,000 clones, roughly 72% detected once. This specimen was ileum tissue, taken 12 days after intestinal transplant. These receptors came from a human patient who received an intestinal transplant, so some T cells may come from the graft donor.

This rearrangement joins TRBV28 to TRBJ2-5; the match to TRBD2 covers 15 bases. CDR1 MDHEN and CDR2 SYDVKM come from the germline V gene. The CDR3 spans 19 residues. Trimming at V came to 3 bases and at J to 2 bases, leaving 10 bases not matched to a gene. CDR3 coding DNA: TGTGCCAGCAGTTTCCCCGGGACTAGCGGGAGGAGTGCGCAAGAGACCCAGTACTTC. Its translation is CASSFPGTSGRSAQETQYF.

CDR3 DNA: TGCGCCAGCAGCTTGACTAGCGGGACAGATACGCAGTATTTT. Encoded protein: CASSLTSGTDTQYF. V is TRBV5-1 and J is TRBJ2-3; 9 positions agree with TRBD2. CDR3 size: 14 residues. The ends lost 1 base at V and 3 bases at J; junction bases unmatched: 0. Germline values: CDR1 SGHRS, CDR2 YFSETQ.

The rearrangement uses TRBV7-2 and TRBJ2-1, with 10 bases that match TRBD2. There are 16 residues in the CDR3. With V trimmed by 1 base and J by 4 bases, 4 bases remained unmatched. Germline lookup yields CDR1 SGHTA and CDR2 FQGNSA. The CDR3 sequence: CASSLDRGLAYNEQFF. The CDR3 DNA sequence: TGTGCCAGCAGCTTAGATCGGGGACTAGCGTACAATGAGCAGTTCTTC.

In regard to this clone: One end of the junction fails to match germline, which may point to a read error. This rearrangement joins TRBV3-1 (or the pseudogene TRBV3-2) to TRBJ2-7; D remains unclear. The CDR3 length is 8 residues. Germline CDR1 and CDR2: LGHDT and YNNKEL (reference sequence). CDR3 amino acids: CASSPLNF. The DNA for the CDR3 is TGTGCCAGCAGCCCCTTAAACTTC.

The chain carries TRBV7-3 and TRBJ1-6; D is perhaps TRBD1 (5 bases). Trimming left V 1 base short and J 5 bases short, with 6 bases between. The germline V gene has CDR1 SGHTA and CDR2 FQGTGA. There are 14 residues in the CDR3. The CDR3 reads CASSLIQDNSPLHF. In nucleotides, the CDR3 is TGTGCCAGCAGCTTAATACAGGATAATTCACCCCTCCACTTT.

In its sample, this clone was seen once. The V gene is TRBV4-1, the J gene TRBJ1-6; D is uncertain. V shed 1 base and J shed 4 bases, with 5 bases lying between them. CDR3 length: 14 amino acids. The germline CDR1 and CDR2 sequences are MGHRA and YSYEKL. The DNA for the CDR3 is TGCGCCAGCAGCCAAGGGCTTTATAATTCACCCCTCCACTTT. Its protein is CASSQGLYNSPLHF.

The table lists this clone with a count of one. The genes are TRBV5-5 and TRBJ2-2, with 7 nucleotides matching TRBD1. The trim removed 0 bases at V and 1 base at J, leaving 3 bases unmatched. CDR3 size: 16 residues. Looked up from germline, CDR1 is SGHKS and CDR2 is YYEKEE (reference sequence). This chain's CDR3 is CASSLATGLNTGELFF. Written as DNA, the CDR3 is TGTGCCAGCAGCTTGGCGACAGGGCTGAACACCGGGGAGCTGTTTTTT.

This sequence joins TRBV5-4 and TRBJ2-5; D is unclear. Germline V gene sequence: CDR1 SGHNT, CDR2 YYREEE (reference sequence). With 2 bases removed from V and 3 bases from J, the gap between germline ends came to 14 bases. This CDR3 region has 15 residues. The CDR3 sequence is CASSFSLGREETQYF. The CDR3 nucleotides are TGTGCCAGCAGCTTCTCCCTAGGTCGAGAAGAGACCCAGTACTTC.

V and J are TRBV27 and TRBJ2-1, with D uncertain. The CDR3 spans 15 residues. Per germline, CDR1 MNHEY and CDR2 SMNVEV (reference sequence). The V end was cut by 3 bases, the J end by 8 bases, with 17 bases between. Here the CDR3 DNA reads TGTGCCAGCAGTTTTGGTGATAGTAGCCTCCATGAGCAGTTCTTC. It translates to CASSFGDSSLHEQFF.

The V gene is TRBV6-6, the J gene TRBJ2-4; 9 bases map to TRBD1. Germline V lookup: CDR1 MNHNY, CDR2 SVGAGI (reference sequence). V shed 5 bases and J 7 bases; nucleotides not matched to a gene: 6. The CDR3 sequence is 14 residues long. The chain's CDR3 is CASSAGQGKNIQYF. The CDR3 nucleotides are TGTGCCAGCAGTGCAGGACAGGGGAAGAACATTCAGTACTTC.

This clone was detected only a few times. J is TRBJ2-3 and V is TRBV7-2, with a possible D match to TRBD1 (6 bases). V was trimmed by 1 base and J by 2 bases, leaving 7 bases between them. In germline, CDR1 is SGHTA, CDR2 FQGNSA. The CDR3 runs to 14 residues. The CDR3 protein is CASSLDRDTDTQYF. Here the CDR3 DNA reads TGTGCCAGCAGCTTAGACAGGGACACAGATACGCAGTATTTT.

The V call is TRBV27, the J call TRBJ2-5, with D unresolved. The CDR3 length is 14 residues. Germline-derived CDR1 and CDR2 are MNHEY and SMNVEV (reference sequence). The V gene lost 5 bases and the J gene lost 0 bases, with 10 bases spanning the gap. In nucleotides, the CDR3 is TGTGCCAGCAGTCCCCACAGATACCAAGAGACCCAGTACTTC. As protein: CASSPHRYQETQYF.

This rearrangement joins TRBV6-1 to TRBJ2-7, with no clear D. This CDR3 has 12 amino acids. V was pared by 6 bases and J by 0 bases, with 6 bases between. CDR1 and CDR2 from the germline V gene are MNHNS and SASEGT. This CDR3 is CASSSSSYEQYF. CDR3 sequence (DNA): TGTGCCAGCAGCTCCTCCTCCTACGAGCAGTACTTC.

The chain links TRBV5-1 to TRBJ2-7; TRBD2 agrees at 8 bases. Per the germline V gene, CDR1 is SGHRS and CDR2 is YFSETQ. The J segment lost 7 bases and the V segment lost 4 bases, leaving 1 base of the junction unmatched. This CDR3 comprises 11 residues. The CDR3 DNA reads as TGCGCCAGCAGCCGGGGGGGGGAGCAGTACTTC. It translates to CASSRGGEQYF.